A selection of T cell receptor beta chains follows, all from one sample in a study of identical twins. MiXCR, run by TCRdb on the 5' RACE reads, gives a single entry per CDR3 protein. This table holds about 890,000 distinct CDR3 sequences, 9% to 15% found once. The same sample was also used in a study of yellow fever vaccine responses in identical twins.

The sample taken for sequencing was PBMCs. Source of these receptors: a woman under 30 in good health. CDR3s include the opening cysteine and the closing phenylalanine or tryptophan. Each record gives: V gene, J gene, D gene, clone size, CDR3 DNA, CDR3 protein. A D gene is named only where the DNA matches it firmly. Clone size, where shown, is once, few, many, or a class for clones that have expanded.

TRBV19	TRBJ2-2	.	few	TGTGCCACAAACCAGGGGTACACCGGGGAGCTGTTTTTT	CATNQGYTGELFF
TRBV19	TRBJ2-1	.	.	TGTGCCAGTAGTATTGTTTGGGTAGCCAACAATGAGCAGTTCTTC	CASSIVWVANNEQFF
TRBV9	TRBJ2-1	.	.	TGTGCCAGCAGCGTAGGAATCGGTGGGAGGACAAATGAGCAGTTCTTC	CASSVGIGGRTNEQFF
TRBV5-1	TRBJ2-3	.	few	TGCGCCAGCCGTAATACGGGGGTGTCCACAGATACGCAGTATTTT	CASRNTGVSTDTQYF
TRBV6-5	TRBJ2-2	TRBD1	few	TGTGCCAGCAATTCCAGGGGGTTGGAGGCCGGGGAGCTGTTTTTT	CASNSRGLEAGELFF
TRBV3-1	TRBJ2-5	TRBD2	.	TGTGCCAGCAGCCAAGCAATTTCTATAGCGGGAGATGAGGTCCAGTACTTC	CASSQAISIAGDEVQYF
TRBV4-1	TRBJ1-5	.	.	TGCGCCAGCAGGGGGTATGGGGATAGCAATCAGCCCCAGCATTTT	CASRGYGDSNQPQHF
TRBV6-1	TRBJ2-2	.	.	TGTGCCAGCAGCCAAACACCAACCCCCGGGGAGCTGTTTTTT	CASSQTPTPGELFF
TRBV3-1	TRBJ1-1	.	few	TGTGCCAGCAGCTCTCCATCAGGGGCTATGAACACTGAAGCTTTCTTT	CASSSPSGAMNTEAFF
TRBV18	TRBJ2-1	TRBD2	.	TGTGCCAGCCACGGGGCTAGCGGGAATGAGCAGTTCTTC	CASHGASGNEQFF
TRBV12-5	TRBJ2-1	TRBD1	few	TGTGCTAGTGGCCGCGGGACAGGAGGCAATGAGCAGTTCTTC	CASGRGTGGNEQFF
TRBV7-9	TRBJ2-6	.	.	TGTGCCAGCAGCGCCCCACAGAGTTCTGGGGCCAACGTCCTGACTTTC	CASSAPQSSGANVLTF
TRBV24-1	TRBJ2-1	TRBD2	few	TGTGCCACCAGCCAGACCGGGACTAGCGGGAGGGCTTATGAGCAGTTCTTC	CATSQTGTSGRAYEQFF
TRBV4-1	TRBJ2-3	.	many	TGCGCCAGCAGCCCGCATTCGATGGGTGCAACAGATACGCAGTATTTT	CASSPHSMGATDTQYF
TRBV6-1	TRBJ1-3	.	few	TGTGCCAGCAGACCCGGGACCGCTGGAAACACCATATATTTT	CASRPGTAGNTIYF
TRBV11-1	TRBJ2-2	.	.	TGTGCCAGCAGCTCCATACAGGGACCCGGGGAGCTGTTTTTT	CASSSIQGPGELFF
TRBV20-1	TRBJ1-2	.	few	TGCAGTGCTTTAGAACGGTCGCAAGGCTACACCTTC	CSALERSQGYTF
TRBV24-1	TRBJ2-2	.	few	TGTGCCACCAGTGATTTGGGGTCTAAGAACACCGGGGAGCTGTTTTTT	CATSDLGSKNTGELFF
TRBV7-9	TRBJ1-1	.	.	TGTGCCAGCAGCTCTCGGAGGATGAACACTGAAGCTTTCTTT	CASSSRRMNTEAFF
TRBV5-1	TRBJ2-7	.	few	TGCGCCAGCAGCAAGGGGGGGCTCTACGAGCAGTACTTC	CASSKGGLYEQYF
TRBV6-5	TRBJ2-4	.	few	TGTGCCAGCAGTTTCCGGGACGGCTTTCTTGGGGCCAAAAACATTCAGTACTTC	CASSFRDGFLGAKNIQYF
TRBV10-3	TRBJ2-1	TRBD2	once	TGTGCCACCACCAAAGACCGGGGGGGGGTGACGTTCTTC	CATTKDRGGVTFF
TRBV15	TRBJ1-6	.	.	TGTGCCACCAGCAGAGGTTCGGTCCGGGACATTCTGCATTCACCCCTCCACTTT	CATSRGSVRDILHSPLHF
TRBV3-1	TRBJ2-1	TRBD1	few	TGTGCCAGCAGCCAAGCTGGCGGTAGGACAGGGGGCGAGCAGTTCTTC	CASSQAGGRTGGEQFF
TRBV12-3/TRBV12-4	TRBJ2-3	TRBD2	.	TGTGCCAGCAAGACCGGGACTAGCGGGGGCACAGATACGCAGTATTTT	CASKTGTSGGTDTQYF
TRBV5-1	TRBJ2-5	TRBD2	few	TGCGCCAGTACCCAGACTAGCGGGGGGCAGGTGGCCCAGTACTTC	CASTQTSGGQVAQYF
TRBV10-3	TRBJ2-2	TRBD1	.	TGTGCCATCAGCCAGACAGGGAGGAACACCGGGGAGCTGTTTTTT	CAISQTGRNTGELFF
TRBV5-1	TRBJ2-3	.	few	TGCGCCAGCAGCTCCAGAACTAGACACACAGATACGCAGTATTTT	CASSSRTRHTDTQYF
TRBV5-1	TRBJ1-1	.	many	TGCGCCAGCAGCTTGGCCGGCACCATGAACACTGAAGCTTTCTTT	CASSLAGTMNTEAFF
TRBV6-1	TRBJ1-2	.	many	TGTGCCAGCAATAACAGGGCTAACTATGGCTACACCTTC	CASNNRANYGYTF
TRBV28	TRBJ2-1	TRBD1	.	TGTGCCAGCAGAAGACAGGGGGCGCGGGGTGAGCAGTTCTTC	CASRRQGARGEQFF
TRBV5-1	TRBJ2-1	.	.	TGCGCCAGCAGCTTGAGTGTACAGGGAGAAGACAATGAGCAGTTCTTC	CASSLSVQGEDNEQFF
TRBV24-1	TRBJ2-3	TRBD2	few	TGTGCCACCAGTGATCGAGGCGGACTAGCGGGGGGGAAAAGGGCCACAGATACGCAGTATTTT	CATSDRGGLAGGKRATDTQYF